This TCR beta chain was profiled in a study of blood T cell repertoires in COVID-19. Study in general: Collection of acute and convalescent COVID-19 samples took place in the United States, Italy and Spain. T cells, B-cell-depleted T cells, or PBMCs provided the cDNA or gDNA that served as material.

In the original analysis: Amplifying reference gene primers gave estimates of nucleated cell counts. Clones were read by immunoSEQ multiplex PCR, and TCRdb kept only the in-frame ones, dropping some. The DNA gave D and trimming, while V, J and clone size come from that table. The table lists roughly 250,000 clones, 81% of them singletons. The source of this sequence is a woman in her sixties or seventies with active or convalescent COVID-19. The sequenced sample was peripheral blood.

The CDR3 loop is CASSPQALGGTIYF. CDR3 coding DNA: TGTGCCAGCAGCCCTCAGGCCCTCGGAGGCACCATATATTTT. The chain links TRBV7-2 to TRBJ1-3; no definite D call. Germline CDR1 is SGHTA and CDR2 is FQGNSA. The length of the CDR3 is 14 residues. V was pared by 5 bases and J by 9 bases, with 17 bases between. The full variable domain, with the rest looked up from reference TRBV7-2 and TRBJ1-3, is GAGVSQSPSNKVTEKGKDVELRCDPISGHTALYWYRQSLGQGLEFLIYFQGNSAPDKSGLPSDRFSAERTGGSVSTLTIQRTQQEDSAVYLCASSPQALGGTIYFGEGSWLTVV.